The 31 T cell receptor beta chains below come from one sample, sequenced in a study of prognosis after radiotherapy for stage I lung cancer. Using two-round multiplex PCR, the authors amplified TCR beta CDR3 from genomic DNA. First-round PCR amplification was performed with primers specific to each TRBV and TRBJ gene. TCRdb analysed the multiplex PCR reads with MiXCR anew, one entry per CDR3 protein. Among some 60,000 distinct CDR3 sequences listed, approximately 26% were seen once. Sequenced material: PBMCs, taken before or after stereotactic body radiation therapy (not recorded which). The receptors were sampled from a donor aged 50 or older with non-small cell lung cancer.

Points on this clonotype: One base away lies a much larger clone, so this may be a sequencing read error. The V call is TRBV6-5, the J call TRBJ1-3, with 8 bases lining up with TRBD1. The germline CDR1 and CDR2 sequences are MNHEY and SVGAGI. This CDR3 contains 15 residues. The CDR3 spells CASSYGDRSGSTIYF. In nucleotides, the CDR3 is TGTGCCAGCAGTTACGGGGACAGGTCTGGAAGCACCATATATTTT.

A word on this clonotype: A far larger clone is off by one base, so a read error is likely. This chain links TRBV6-4 with TRBJ1-2; weak D call: TRBD1 (5 bases). Germline V lookup: CDR1 MRHNA, CDR2 SNTAGT. CDR3 length: 16 amino acids. This CDR3 is CSSSPERGRVGYGYTF. The CDR3 coding sequence is TGTTCCAGCAGTCCCGAAAGGGGAAGGGTTGGCTATGGCTACACCTTC.

This clonotype was observed many times. The chain combines TRBV20-1 with TRBJ1-5; D call uncertain. V lost 5 bases and J 0 bases, leaving 14 bases between the germline ends. This CDR3 has 15 residues. CDR1 is DFQATT and CDR2 is SNEGSKA in the germline V gene (reference sequence). The CDR3 DNA sequence: TGCAGTGCTCGTGTACGACGGACTAGCAATCAGCCCCAGCATTTT. It translates to CSARVRRTSNQPQHF.

Ten or more counts support this clonotype. J is TRBJ1-2 and V is TRBV4-1; 12 bases agree with TRBD1. Germline V gene lookup returns CDR1 MGHRA and CDR2 YSYEKL. The CDR3 spans 17 residues. V lost 0 bases, J lost 8 bases, and 10 bases stayed unmatched. The DNA of the CDR3 is TGCGCCAGCAGCCAAGAAGGGGGACAGGGGGCTTATAGCGGCTACACCTTC. Its translation: CASSQEGGQGAYSGYTF.

CDR3 in amino acids: CASSLVAGGNEQFF. As DNA, the CDR3 is TGTGCCAGCTCCCTCGTGGCGGGGGGGAATGAGCAGTTCTTC. V gene TRBV18 combines with J gene TRBJ2-1, with 9 bases that match TRBD2. Germline lookup yields CDR1 KGHSH and CDR2 LQKENI. V trimming: 6 bases; J trimming: 7 bases; junction bases outside the gene matches: 7. CDR3 size: 14 residues.

This clonotype was seen repeatedly, ten times or more. The V call is TRBV20-1, the J call TRBJ2-3; possibly TRBD2 for D (5 bases). There are 14 residues in the CDR3. Germline assignment: CDR1 DFQATT and CDR2 SNEGSKA (reference sequence). V dropped 3 bases and J dropped 0 bases, with 10 bases sitting between them. The CDR3 bases are TGCAGTGCTAGGAAGTCGGGGAGCACAGATACGCAGTATTTT. It encodes CSARKSGSTDTQYF.

As for this clonotype: A far larger clone is only one base removed, so a read error is likely. The chain joins TRBV6-5 to TRBJ2-1, with D maybe TRBD2 (5 bases). Germline V gene data show CDR1 as MNHEY and CDR2 as SVGAGI. The CDR3 contains 14 residues. CDR3 region: CACRHRDSRHEQFF. CDR3 nucleotides: TGTGCCTGCAGACACCGGGATTCACGTCATGAGCAGTTCTTC.

This clonotype was found many times. Possible read error: a much larger clone is one base away. The chain links TRBV28 to TRBJ1-6; D not certain. CDR1 and CDR2 from the germline V gene are MDHEN and SYDVKM. This CDR3 has 18 amino acids. With 5 bases removed from V and 0 bases from J, the gap between germline ends came to 17 bases. Written as DNA, the CDR3 is TGTGCCAGCAGTCCATCACGAACCGCGAACTCCTATAATTCACCCCTCCACTTT. Translating it yields CASSPSRTANSYNSPLHF.

Regarding this clonotype: It is likely a read error: a sequence one base away is far more abundant. The V call is TRBV7-9, the J call TRBJ1-6; no firm D call. The CDR3 runs 14 residues. Germline assignment: CDR1 SEHNR and CDR2 FQNEAQ (reference sequence). In DNA, the CDR3 is TGTGCCAGCAGCTTAGTGGAAAATAATTCACGCCTCCACTTT. Its translation: CASSLVENNSRLHF.

This clonotype was observed at least ten times. The V and J genes are TRBV6-1 and TRBJ2-5; possibly TRBD1 or TRBD2 for D (5 bases each). This CDR3 is 15 amino acids long. V dropped 6 bases and J dropped 5 bases, with 19 bases sitting between them. The germline V gene encodes CDR1 MNHNS and CDR2 SASEGT. In nucleotides, the CDR3 is TGTGCCAGCAGCTTACACAGACGGGACGTGGAGACCCAGTACTTC. Its protein product is CASSLHRRDVETQYF.

This clonotype was counted at least ten times. The CDR3 sequence: CATAQQFTEAFF. CDR3 nucleotides: TGTGCCACCGCGCAGCAATTCACTGAAGCTTTCTTT. The genes are TRBV6-2 or TRBV6-3 and TRBJ1-1; no firm D call. Trimming left V 10 bases short and J 4 bases short, with 13 bases between. Germline CDR1 MNHEY, CDR2 SVGEGT. The length of the CDR3 is 12 residues.

This clonotype was counted ten times or more. The chain joins TRBV6-2 or TRBV6-3 to TRBJ2-7; TRBD2 matches 10 bases. This CDR3 comprises 15 residues. Germline V gene lookup returns CDR1 MNHEY and CDR2 SVGEGT. The J segment lost 1 base and the V segment lost 8 bases, leaving 8 bases of the junction unmatched. As DNA, the CDR3 is TGTGCCAGCCGGGCTAGCGGGGGACCATCCTACGAGCAGTACTTC. Translating it yields CASRASGGPSYEQYF.

A few counts support this clonotype. A much bigger clone sits one base away, suggesting this may be a read error. The missing conserved phenylalanine or tryptophan at the end of this CDR3 makes a read error likely. The CDR3 loop reads CATSRFQETQYL. Written as DNA, the CDR3 is TGTGCCACCAGCAGATTCCAAGAGACCCAGTACTTA. The rearrangement links TRBV15 to TRBJ2-5; D unclear. The CDR3 runs 12 residues. The germline V gene has CDR1 LNHNV and CDR2 YYDKDF (reference sequence). Trimming removed 2 bases from V and 1 base from J, with 2 bases in between.

There are many counts of this clonotype. This rearrangement joins TRBV11-2 to TRBJ2-4; D gene uncertain. Germline CDR1 SGHAT, CDR2 FQNNGV. V lost 1 base and J 9 bases, leaving 7 bases between the germline ends. The CDR3 runs 12 residues. For the CDR3, the DNA is TGTGCCAGCAGCTTAGTCTCGGGCATTCAGTACTTC. Its protein product is CASSLVSGIQYF.

This clonotype was seen at least ten times. The V call is TRBV6-4, the J call TRBJ1-2; the D is unclear. V gave up 6 bases and J gave up 4 bases, with 12 bases separating them. CDR3 size: 13 residues. Per germline, CDR1 MRHNA and CDR2 SNTAGT. The CDR3 DNA reads TGTGCCAGCAGCGACGGATCCTTCTATGGCTACACCTTC. It encodes CASSDGSFYGYTF.

Ten or more counts support this clonotype. This chain connects TRBV7-2 to TRBJ2-5; 7 bases are shared with TRBD2. Losses at the gene ends were 5 bases for V and 0 bases for J; bases not matched to a gene: 3. Germline V lookup: CDR1 SGHTA, CDR2 FQGNSA. The CDR3 contains 14 residues. CDR3 coding DNA: TGTGCCAGCAGCCCCGGGACTAACCAAGAGACCCAGTACTTC. Translating it yields CASSPGTNQETQYF.

This clonotype was seen many times. This rearrangement joins TRBV20-1 to TRBJ2-1; 9 nucleotides align to TRBD1. The CDR3 length is 20 residues. Per the germline V gene, CDR1 is DFQATT and CDR2 is SNEGSKA (reference sequence). V lost 1 base, J lost 3 bases, and 19 bases stayed unmatched. This chain's CDR3 is CSARANTPSTGTGIYNEQFF. Written as DNA, the CDR3 is TGCAGTGCTAGAGCTAACACCCCTTCGACCGGGACAGGGATCTACAATGAGCAGTTCTTC.

With regard to this clonotype: Given a far larger clone just one base away, this is likely a sequencing read error. This rearrangement joins TRBV6-4 to TRBJ2-7; unclear D gene. The CDR3 has 16 residues. Germline V gives CDR1 MRHNA, CDR2 SNTAGT. CDR3 nucleotide sequence: TGTGCCAGCAGTTACTCGAGTGCGGTGGCGGTCTACGAGCAGTACTTC. It encodes CASSYSSAVAVYEQYF.

Concerning this clonotype: A far larger clone is one base from this, pointing to a likely read error. The chain links TRBV7-9 to TRBJ2-1, with D perhaps matching TRBD1 (5 bases). The V and J ends lost 6 bases and 8 bases respectively, with 17 bases between them. In germline, CDR1 is SEHNR, CDR2 FQNEAQ (reference sequence). This CDR3 is 14 amino acids long. CDR3 DNA sequence: TGTGCCAGCAGATCACTGGGGCGAGGCGATGAGCAGTTCTTC. It codes for CASRSLGRGDEQFF.

This clonotype has at least ten counts. V and J are TRBV15 and TRBJ2-1; maybe TRBD2 (5 bases). The CDR3 is made up of 15 amino acids. Germline V gives CDR1 LNHNV, CDR2 YYDKDF (reference sequence). Trimming shortened V by 0 bases and J by 4 bases, and 10 bases separated the two germline ends. CDR3 protein: CATSRDRTSYNEQFF. The CDR3 DNA is TGTGCCACCAGCAGAGATCGCACTAGTTACAATGAGCAGTTCTTC.

This clonotype was seen ten or more times. This rearrangement joins TRBV30 to TRBJ2-3; D might be TRBD2 (6 bases). The germline CDR1 and CDR2 sequences are GTSNPN and SVGIG (reference sequence). The germline V and J ends were trimmed by 5 bases and 9 bases, with 18 bases remaining between them. This CDR3 region has 13 residues. CDR3 nucleotides: TGTGCCTGGGGGGGGATAGTCGTTGGCACGCAGTATTTT. The encoded protein is CAWGGIVVGTQYF.

This clonotype was counted ten times or more. The chain joins TRBV12-3 or TRBV12-4 to TRBJ1-4, with D uncertain. This CDR3 has 14 residues. V gave up 7 bases and J gave up 3 bases, with 12 bases separating them. Written as DNA, the CDR3 is TGTGCCAGCACCCCGACTGTGTCTAATGAAAAACTGTTTTTT. Protein product: CASTPTVSNEKLFF.

About this clonotype itself: A much more abundant neighbour one base away suggests this may be a read error. This chain connects TRBV6-1 to TRBJ2-4; no reliable D call. This CDR3 is 14 amino acids long. The germline V gene has CDR1 MNHNS and CDR2 SASEGT. V was clipped by 6 bases and J by 6 bases, with 15 bases between them. CDR3 protein: CASSSALTPNIQYF. CDR3 nucleotide sequence: TGTGCCAGCAGCTCCGCTCTCACCCCAAACATTCAGTACTTC.

This clonotype appeared a few times. V and J are TRBV20-1 and TRBJ1-1; TRBD1 aligns across 7 bases. The CDR3 has 16 amino acids. V was clipped by 4 bases and J by 5 bases; unmatched bases: 16. Germline values: CDR1 DFQATT, CDR2 SNEGSKA (reference sequence). For the CDR3, the DNA is TGCAGTGCTATCCCGAGGGAGGGGGCGTTGAGGACTGAAGCTTTCTTT. Residues: CSAIPREGALRTEAFF.

This clonotype was seen at least ten times. The V call is TRBV20-1, the J call TRBJ2-3; D might be TRBD1 (5 bases). This CDR3 has 13 amino acids. Trimming cost V 7 bases and J 0 bases, with 11 bases left between them. Germline V gene lookup returns CDR1 DFQATT and CDR2 SNEGSKA (reference sequence). The CDR3 sequence: CSVADRSTDTQYF. The DNA of the CDR3 is TGCAGTGTCGCCGACAGAAGCACAGATACGCAGTATTTT.

A note on this clonotype: The conserved final phenylalanine or tryptophan is absent from the CDR3, which likely points to a read error. The CDR3 here is CSARRLGSRDKQYY. The CDR3 DNA is TGCAGTGCTAGACGGCTAGGGAGCAGGGATAAGCAGTATTAT. The V and J genes are TRBV20-1 and TRBJ2-3; D is tentatively TRBD1 or TRBD2 (5 bases each). This CDR3 spans 14 amino acids. CDR1 is DFQATT, CDR2 SNEGSKA, per germline (reference sequence).

This clonotype was seen repeatedly, ten times or more. V and J are TRBV11-3 and TRBJ2-6; D remains ambiguous. The CDR3 runs 14 residues. Germline CDR1 reads SGHNT; CDR2 reads YENEEA. With 5 bases removed from V and 0 bases from J, the gap between germline ends came to 5 bases. The CDR3, as DNA: TGTGCCAGCAGCATTCACTCTGGGGCCAACGTCCTGACTTTC. Its translation is CASSIHSGANVLTF.

This clonotype came up a few times. This could be a read error, since a much larger clone is one nucleotide away. The V and J genes are TRBV20-1 and TRBJ1-2; D is perhaps TRBD1 (5 bases). V lost 3 bases, J lost 4 bases, and 15 bases lay in between. CDR1 is DFQATT and CDR2 is SNEGSKA in the germline V gene (reference sequence). This CDR3 comprises 14 residues. CDR3 coding DNA: TGCAGTGCTAGGAGGGGCAAACAGATCTATGGCTACACCTTC. Translating gives CSARRGKQIYGYTF.

Concerning this clonotype: A read error may explain this, as a much larger clone is one base away. The V gene is TRBV4-1, the J gene TRBJ1-5; D unclear. The CDR3 is 14 amino acids. The V end was cut by 2 bases, the J end by 7 bases, with 12 bases between. The germline CDR1 and CDR2 sequences are MGHRA and YSYEKL. Here the CDR3 DNA reads TGCGCCAGCAGCCAAATACTCGAATGGCAGCCCCAGCATTTT. It specifies CASSQILEWQPQHF.

This clonotype was seen a single time. J is TRBJ2-2 and V is TRBV14, with D possibly being TRBD1 or TRBD2 (6 bases each). The CDR3 is 15 residues long. V lost 1 base and J 3 bases, leaving 9 bases between the germline ends. Germline CDR1 reads SGHDN; CDR2 reads FVKESK. CDR3 amino acids: CASSQGRGYTGELFF. The CDR3 nucleotides are TGTGCCAGCAGCCAAGGGAGGGGGTACACCGGGGAGCTGTTTTTT. The variable domain in full, with the rest retrieved from reference TRBV14 and TRBJ2-2, is EAGVTQFPSHSVIEKGQTVTLRCDPISGHDNLYWYRRVMGKEIKFLLHFVKESKQDESGMPNNRFLAERTGGTYSTLKVQPAELEDSGVYFCASSQGRGYTGELFFGEGSRLTVL.

This clonotype was observed a handful of times. This chain's CDR3 is CSARSPVTGRTEAFF. CDR3 DNA: TGCAGTGCTAGATCCCCCGTAACAGGAAGAACTGAAGCTTTCTTT. The chain recombines TRBV20-1 with TRBJ1-1; D is perhaps TRBD1 (5 bases). CDR3 length equals 15 residues. In germline, CDR1 is DFQATT, CDR2 SNEGSKA (reference sequence). The V end lost 2 bases, the J end lost 5 bases, and 18 bases lay between the germline ends.